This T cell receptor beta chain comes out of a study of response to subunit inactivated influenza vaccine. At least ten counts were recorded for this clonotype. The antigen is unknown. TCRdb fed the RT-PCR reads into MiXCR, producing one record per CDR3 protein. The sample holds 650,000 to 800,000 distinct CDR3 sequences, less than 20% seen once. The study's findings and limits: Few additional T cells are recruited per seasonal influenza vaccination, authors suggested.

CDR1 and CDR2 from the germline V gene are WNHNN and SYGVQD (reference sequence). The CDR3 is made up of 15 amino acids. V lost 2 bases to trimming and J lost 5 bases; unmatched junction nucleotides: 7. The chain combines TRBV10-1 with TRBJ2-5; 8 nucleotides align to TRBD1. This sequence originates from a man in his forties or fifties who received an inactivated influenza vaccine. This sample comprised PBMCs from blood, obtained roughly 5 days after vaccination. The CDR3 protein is CASSEGQGFLETQYF. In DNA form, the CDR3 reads TGCGCCAGCAGTGAGGGACAGGGATTTTTGGAGACCCAGTACTTC.